This entry lists 9 T cell receptor beta chains sequenced from one sample in a study of neurological immune-mediated disorders. Using its own MiXCR run on the 5' RACE reads, TCRdb lists one record per CDR3 protein. The data contain under 25,000 distinct CDR3 sequences, 2.6% of them singletons. The sequenced sample was PBMCs. The source is a woman aged 18 to 35 with multiple sclerosis.

At least ten counts were recorded for this clonotype. The CDR3 protein is CASRGLAGTNTGELFF. The CDR3 DNA reads as TGTGCCAGCAGGGGACTAGCGGGGACGAACACCGGGGAGCTGTTTTTT. The chain employs TRBV7-9 and TRBJ2-2; 13 nucleotides agree with TRBD2. This CDR3 region has 16 residues. The J segment lost 0 bases and the V segment lost 6 bases, leaving 1 base of the junction unmatched. CDR1 is SEHNR, CDR2 FQNEAQ, per germline (reference sequence).

This clonotype appeared many times. The chain couples TRBV7-3 to TRBJ1-1; D unclear. V was pared by 3 bases and J by 2 bases, with 10 bases between. Germline V gene sequence: CDR1 SGHTA, CDR2 FQGTGA. This CDR3 contains 14 residues. The CDR3 DNA reads TGTGCCAGCAGCTTTAACGGAGATAACACTGAAGCTTTCTTT. This codes for CASSFNGDNTEAFF.

This clonotype appeared many times. The chain recombines TRBV20-1 with TRBJ1-1, with 8 bases aligning to TRBD1. The V and J ends lost 5 bases and 8 bases, in that order; junction bases with no gene match: 13. The CDR3 is made up of 14 amino acids. Germline V CDR1 and CDR2: DFQATT, SNEGSKA (reference sequence). The CDR3 is CSAYTGGMGREAFF. The CDR3 bases are TGCAGTGCTTATACAGGGGGAATGGGCAGAGAAGCTTTCTTT.

Of note for this clonotype: As the CDR3 is not closed by the conserved phenylalanine or tryptophan, this likely results from a read error. The limits of the CDR3 on the DNA are not certain, so only TCRdb's listed CDR3 is given. The chain recombines TRBV20-1 with TRBJ2-7; the DNA was not compared with TRBD1, the D call given in the table. From germline, CDR1 is DFQATT and CDR2 SNEGSKA (reference sequence). The CDR3 region is 12 residues in length, termini included. The CDR3 loop is CSATDSRGEQYN.

This clonotype is termed medium-sized. The gene calls are TRBV6-5 and TRBJ1-2, with TRBD1 matching over 8 bases. J gave up 8 bases and V 6 bases, and 8 bases lay outside the gene matches. CDR3 length: 13 residues. The germline CDR1 and CDR2 sequences are MNHEY and SVGAGI. CDR3 in amino acids: CASSDDRGRGYTF. Written as DNA, the CDR3 is TGTGCCAGCAGCGACGACAGGGGACGAGGCTACACCTTC.

In this sample, this clonotype turned up many times. The chain links TRBV20-1 to TRBJ2-3; 9 bases match TRBD1. Trimming removed 5 bases from V and 6 bases from J; junction bases left unmatched: 6. The CDR3 extends over 13 amino acids. Germline loops: CDR1 DFQATT, CDR2 SNEGSKA (reference sequence). The CDR3 nucleotides are TGCAGTGCTCCCGGACAGGGGATCGATACGCAGTATTTT. This sequence encodes CSAPGQGIDTQYF.

By sample fraction, this clonotype is medium-sized. The rearrangement joins TRBV9 to TRBJ2-3; D uncertain. CDR1 and CDR2 (germline): SGDLS, YYNGEE. This CDR3 region has 16 residues. Trimming cost V 0 bases and J 0 bases, with 11 bases left between them. The DNA for the CDR3 is TGTGCCAGCAGCGTAGCTCGGTCCACTAGCACAGATACGCAGTATTTT. Translation: CASSVARSTSTDTQYF.

This clonotype came up many times. This sequence joins TRBV20-1 and TRBJ1-6; no definite D call. Trimming shortened V by 0 bases and J by 13 bases, and 10 bases separated the two germline ends. Germline V lookup: CDR1 DFQATT, CDR2 SNEGSKA (reference sequence). The CDR3 sequence is 12 residues long. CDR3 DNA sequence: TGCAGTGCTAGAGATCAAGGGTCCCCCCTCCACTTT. Translated: CSARDQGSPLHF.

This clonotype was seen many times. The chain has TRBV20-1 and TRBJ2-1; tentatively, D is TRBD1 (5 bases). CDR1 and CDR2 (germline): DFQATT, SNEGSKA (reference sequence). The CDR3 is 15 residues long. V lost 0 bases to trimming and J lost 4 bases, with 13 bases between them. The CDR3 reads CSARDSGPGYNEQFF. CDR3 in DNA: TGCAGTGCTAGAGATTCCGGGCCAGGGTACAATGAGCAGTTCTTC.